One T cell receptor beta chain is described in this entry. Its antigen is not identified. A much bigger clone sits one base away, suggesting this may be a read error. Full-length variable regions came from constant-region reverse primers plus semi-nested Nested Universal Primer A PCR. TCRdb re-called the 5' RACE reads through MiXCR, storing one row per CDR3 protein. The table shows roughly 11,000 distinct CDR3 sequences, with about a quarter occurring only once. Study outcomes and limitations: Tumor memory CD4+ T cell TCR gene usage clustered with blood and lymph node memory CD4+ cells and lymph node naive CD4+ cells. Tumor Tregs overlapped most with tumor, then blood, naive CD4+ cells.

Germline CDR1 is MNHEY and CDR2 is SVGAGI. The CDR3 length is 13 residues. Cells sorted as Tregs were CD4+, CD25+ and CD127-/low. Sequencing used Tregs sorted from a lymph node. The chain uses TRBV6-5 and TRBJ1-1, with 7 nucleotides matching TRBD1. This TCR derives from a female donor with breast cancer. The CDR3 region has the DNA TGTGCCAGCAGTTCCAGGGGGAACACTGAAGCTCTCTTT. It is translated as CASSSRGNTEALF.